The rows below give T cell receptor beta chains drawn from one sample of a study of blood T cell repertoires in COVID-19. This table comes from immunoSEQ multiplex PCR, and its TCRdb copy is limited to in-frame clones, with some not included. The data contain roughly 240,000 clones, 70% to 85% of them seen just once; the ten biggest clones take up 1.5% to 2%. The sequenced sample was peripheral blood. These TCRs come from a woman older than 75 with acute or convalescent COVID-19. Each CDR3 is given with its conserved first and last residue. A D gene is named only where the DNA matches it firmly. Size is omitted from some rows. Given values are once, few, many or a class for expanded clones.

V gene: TRBV28
clone size: once
J gene: TRBJ2-3
D gene: TRBD2
CDR3 protein: CASSLTQAGLGDTQYF
CDR3 DNA: TGTGCCAGCAGTCTCACCCAAGCGGGACTAGGAGATACGCAGTATTTT

V gene: TRBV5-5
clone size: -
J gene: TRBJ1-5
D gene: -
CDR3 protein: CASSASVVQPQHF
CDR3 DNA: TGTGCCAGCAGCGCCTCGGTTGTTCAGCCCCAGCATTTT

V gene: TRBV3-1/TRBV3-2
clone size: -
J gene: TRBJ1-2
D gene: TRBD1
CDR3 protein: CASSQDDRGYGYTF
CDR3 DNA: TGTGCCAGCAGCCAAGATGACAGGGGCTATGGCTACACCTTC

V gene: TRBV7-2
clone size: -
J gene: TRBJ2-7
D gene: TRBD2
CDR3 protein: CASSSTSGVTYEQYF
CDR3 DNA: TGTGCCAGCAGCTCTACTAGCGGGGTCACCTACGAGCAGTACTTC

V gene: TRBV27
clone size: few
J gene: TRBJ1-2
D gene: -
CDR3 protein: CASSLGRGQGGYTF
CDR3 DNA: TGTGCCAGCAGTTTGGGCAGGGGTCAAGGTGGCTACACCTTC

V gene: TRBV6-2/TRBV6-3
clone size: -
J gene: TRBJ1-1
D gene: -
CDR3 protein: CASSLPTGNTEAFF
CDR3 DNA: TGTGCCAGCAGCCTCCCTACAGGGAACACTGAAGCTTTCTTT

V gene: TRBV6-5
clone size: -
J gene: TRBJ1-2
D gene: -
CDR3 protein: CASRQPGSGGYTF
CDR3 DNA: TGTGCCAGCAGGCAACCCGGGTCTGGGGGCTACACCTTC

V gene: TRBV19
clone size: few
J gene: TRBJ1-1
D gene: TRBD1
CDR3 protein: CASSNPYRGRTEAFF
CDR3 DNA: TGTGCCAGTAGTAACCCTTACAGGGGGAGGACTGAAGCTTTCTTT

V gene: TRBV4-3
clone size: -
J gene: TRBJ2-3
D gene: TRBD2
CDR3 protein: CASSQDHKTSGRGDTQYF
CDR3 DNA: TGCGCCAGCAGCCAAGACCATAAAACTAGCGGGAGAGGGGATACGCAGTATTTT

V gene: TRBV11-1
clone size: once
J gene: TRBJ1-1
D gene: -
CDR3 protein: CASSLGRNTEAFF
CDR3 DNA: TGTGCCAGCAGTCTAGGGAGGAACACTGAAGCTTTCTTT

V gene: TRBV28
clone size: -
J gene: TRBJ1-2
D gene: TRBD1
CDR3 protein: CASSWPGQAITF
CDR3 DNA: TGTGCCAGCAGTTGGCCGGGACAGGCTATCACCTTC

V gene: TRBV27
clone size: -
J gene: TRBJ2-1
D gene: TRBD2
CDR3 protein: CASSSIRTSGAGLYNEQFF
CDR3 DNA: TGTGCCAGCAGTTCTATCCGGACTAGCGGGGCCGGATTGTACAATGAGCAGTTCTTC

V gene: TRBV5-1
clone size: -
J gene: TRBJ1-2
D gene: TRBD1
CDR3 protein: CASMPTGGYGYTF
CDR3 DNA: TGCGCCAGCATGCCGACAGGGGGATATGGCTACACCTTC

V gene: TRBV18
clone size: -
J gene: TRBJ1-5
D gene: TRBD1
CDR3 protein: CASSPRQGEGPQHF
CDR3 DNA: TGTGCCAGCTCACCACGACAGGGGGAAGGGCCCCAGCATTTT

V gene: TRBV24-1
clone size: -
J gene: TRBJ2-7
D gene: TRBD2
CDR3 protein: CATSDWPGLAASYEQYF
CDR3 DNA: TGTGCCACCAGTGATTGGCCGGGACTAGCGGCTTCCTACGAGCAGTACTTC

V gene: TRBV30
clone size: -
J gene: TRBJ2-6
D gene: -
CDR3 protein: CACLLGQTGANVLTF
CDR3 DNA: TGTGCCTGCCTCCTTGGTCAGACTGGGGCCAACGTCCTGACTTTC

V gene: TRBV5-1
clone size: -
J gene: TRBJ2-2
D gene: TRBD1
CDR3 protein: CASTLDRGRTGELFF
CDR3 DNA: TGCGCCAGCACCCTGGACAGGGGGCGCACCGGGGAGCTGTTTTTT

V gene: TRBV19
clone size: -
J gene: TRBJ2-7
D gene: -
CDR3 protein: CASSQVGGSYEQYF
CDR3 DNA: TGTGCCAGTAGCCAGGTCGGGGGATCCTACGAGCAGTACTTC

V gene: TRBV3-1/TRBV3-2
clone size: -
J gene: TRBJ2-1
D gene: -
CDR3 protein: CASSQGTGTSDNEQFF
CDR3 DNA: TGTGCCAGCAGCCAAGGTACCGGGACATCAGACAATGAGCAGTTCTTC

V gene: TRBV6-4
clone size: -
J gene: TRBJ2-2
D gene: -
CDR3 protein: CASTREHNTGELFF
CDR3 DNA: TGTGCCAGCACTCGGGAGCACAACACCGGGGAGCTGTTTTTT

V gene: TRBV18
clone size: -
J gene: TRBJ1-1
D gene: -
CDR3 protein: CASSGEANTEAFF
CDR3 DNA: TGTGCCAGCTCGGGCGAAGCGAACACTGAAGCTTTCTTT

V gene: TRBV14
clone size: -
J gene: TRBJ1-2
D gene: TRBD1
CDR3 protein: CASSLAGTANYGYTF
CDR3 DNA: TGTGCCAGCAGCCTCGCCGGGACAGCTAACTATGGCTACACCTTC

V gene: TRBV6-5
clone size: -
J gene: TRBJ2-1
D gene: -
CDR3 protein: CASSISGRRYNEQFF
CDR3 DNA: TGTGCCAGCAGTATTAGCGGAAGGCGATACAATGAGCAGTTCTTC

V gene: TRBV4-1
clone size: -
J gene: TRBJ2-3
D gene: TRBD2
CDR3 protein: CASSQDRREGRVDTQYF
CDR3 DNA: TGCGCCAGCAGCCAAGATCGGAGGGAGGGCCGTGTAGATACGCAGTATTTT

V gene: TRBV6-1
clone size: -
J gene: TRBJ1-5
D gene: -
CDR3 protein: CASSEQAFNQPQHF
CDR3 DNA: TGTGCCAGCAGTGAACAGGCGTTCAATCAGCCCCAGCATTTT

V gene: TRBV28
clone size: -
J gene: TRBJ1-2
D gene: -
CDR3 protein: CASSLSFNYGYTF
CDR3 DNA: TGTGCCAGCAGTTTAAGCTTTAACTATGGCTACACCTTC

V gene: TRBV6-2/TRBV6-3
clone size: -
J gene: TRBJ2-1
D gene: -
CDR3 protein: CASSYAGNEQFF
CDR3 DNA: TGTGCCAGCAGTTATGCAGGCAATGAGCAGTTCTTC

V gene: TRBV18
clone size: -
J gene: TRBJ2-4
D gene: TRBD1
CDR3 protein: CASSPPDRGAKNIQYF
CDR3 DNA: TGTGCCAGCTCACCACCTGACAGGGGGGCCAAAAACATTCAGTACTTC

V gene: TRBV30
clone size: -
J gene: TRBJ2-1
D gene: -
CDR3 protein: CAWIGGEQFF
CDR3 DNA: TGTGCCTGGATAGGGGGTGAGCAGTTCTTC

V gene: TRBV5-1
clone size: -
J gene: TRBJ2-1
D gene: TRBD2
CDR3 protein: CASSLRAGGPDEQFF
CDR3 DNA: TGCGCCAGCAGCTTACGAGCGGGAGGGCCGGATGAGCAGTTCTTC

V gene: TRBV9
clone size: -
J gene: TRBJ2-3
D gene: -
CDR3 protein: CASSPRSGGTDTQYF
CDR3 DNA: TGTGCCAGCAGCCCCCGTTCGGGGGGCACAGATACGCAGTATTTT

V gene: TRBV7-2
clone size: -
J gene: TRBJ1-3
D gene: -
CDR3 protein: CASSLVRGNTIYF
CDR3 DNA: TGTGCCAGCAGCTTAGTACGGGGAAACACCATATATTTT

V gene: TRBV2
clone size: -
J gene: TRBJ1-5
D gene: -
CDR3 protein: CASNSRDSSGDQPQHF
CDR3 DNA: TGTGCCAGCAATAGCAGGGATTCATCGGGAGATCAGCCCCAGCATTTT